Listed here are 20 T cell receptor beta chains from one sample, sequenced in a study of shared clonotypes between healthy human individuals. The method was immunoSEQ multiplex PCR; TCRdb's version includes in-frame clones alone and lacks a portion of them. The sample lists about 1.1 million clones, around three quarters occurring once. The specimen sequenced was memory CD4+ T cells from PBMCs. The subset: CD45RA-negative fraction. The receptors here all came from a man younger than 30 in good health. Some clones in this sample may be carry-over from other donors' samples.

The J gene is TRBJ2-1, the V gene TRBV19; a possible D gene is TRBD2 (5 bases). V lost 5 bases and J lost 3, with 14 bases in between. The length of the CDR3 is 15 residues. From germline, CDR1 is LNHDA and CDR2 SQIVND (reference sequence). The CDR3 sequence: CASSSQSGYYNEQFF. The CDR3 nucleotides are TGTGCCAGTAGTTCCCAAAGCGGTTACTACAATGAGCAGTTCTTC.

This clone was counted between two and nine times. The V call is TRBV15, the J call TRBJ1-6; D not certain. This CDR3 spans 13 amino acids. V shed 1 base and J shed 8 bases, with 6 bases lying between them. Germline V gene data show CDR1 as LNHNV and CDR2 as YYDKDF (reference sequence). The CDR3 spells CATSRARDSPLHF. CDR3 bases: TGTGCCACCAGCAGAGCCCGGGATTCACCCCTCCACTTT.

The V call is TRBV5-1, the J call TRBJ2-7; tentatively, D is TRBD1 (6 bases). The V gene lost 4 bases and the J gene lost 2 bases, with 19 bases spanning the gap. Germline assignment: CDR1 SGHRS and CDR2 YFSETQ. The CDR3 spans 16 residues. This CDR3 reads CASSLGAGSNPYEQYF. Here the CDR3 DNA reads TGCGCCAGCAGCCTGGGGGCAGGAAGTAACCCCTACGAGCAGTACTTC.

The CDR3 coding sequence is TGTGCCAGCAGCTTGGAACAGGGGGCCCACAATGAGCAGTTCTTC. Its translation is CASSLEQGAHNEQFF. The chain links TRBV7-3 to TRBJ2-1; the match to TRBD1 covers 9 bases. The CDR3 covers 15 residues. Losses at the gene ends were 3 bases for V and 5 bases for J; bases not matched to a gene: 5. The V gene's germline CDR1 is SGHTA and CDR2 FQGTGA.

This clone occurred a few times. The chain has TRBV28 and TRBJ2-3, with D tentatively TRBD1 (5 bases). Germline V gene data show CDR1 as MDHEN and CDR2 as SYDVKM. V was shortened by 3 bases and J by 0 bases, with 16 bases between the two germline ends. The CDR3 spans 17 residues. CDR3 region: CASSLTPLGVSTDTQYF. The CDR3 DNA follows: TGTGCCAGCAGTTTGACACCCTTAGGGGTGAGCACAGATACGCAGTATTTT.

CDR3 DNA sequence: TGTGCCAGCTCACCCACGATCGAGCGGGCCACCTACGAGCAGTACTTC. It specifies CASSPTIERATYEQYF. The chain carries TRBV18 and TRBJ2-7; D may be TRBD2 (6 bases). V lost 3 bases, J lost 2 bases, and 17 bases lay in between. The CDR3 extends over 16 amino acids. Germline assignment: CDR1 KGHSH and CDR2 LQKENI.

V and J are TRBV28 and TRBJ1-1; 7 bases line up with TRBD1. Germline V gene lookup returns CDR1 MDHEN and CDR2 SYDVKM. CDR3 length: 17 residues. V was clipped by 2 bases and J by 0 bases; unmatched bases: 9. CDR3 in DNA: TGTGCCAGCAGTTTACCGTTACAGGGGACTATGAACACTGAAGCTTTCTTT. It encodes CASSLPLQGTMNTEAFF.

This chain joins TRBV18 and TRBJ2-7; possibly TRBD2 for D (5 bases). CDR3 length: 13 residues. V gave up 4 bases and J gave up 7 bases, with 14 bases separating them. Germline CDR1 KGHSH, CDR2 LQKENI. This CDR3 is CASSREHSGEQYF. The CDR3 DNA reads TGTGCCAGCTCACGGGAGCACTCTGGGGAGCAGTACTTC.

The CDR3 sequence is CASSPGLAGPETQYF. DNA of the CDR3: TGTGCCAGCAGTCCCGGACTAGCGGGGCCTGAGACGCAGTATTTT. The V and J genes are TRBV6-5 and TRBJ2-3; 12 nucleotides align to TRBD2. The CDR3 length is 15 residues. Germline-derived CDR1 and CDR2 are MNHEY and SVGAGI. After removal of 5 bases from V and 9 bases from J, the junction contained 9 bases not matched to a gene.

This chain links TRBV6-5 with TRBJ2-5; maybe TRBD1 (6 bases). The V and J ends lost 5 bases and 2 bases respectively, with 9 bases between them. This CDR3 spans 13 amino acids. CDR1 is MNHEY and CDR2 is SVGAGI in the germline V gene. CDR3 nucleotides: TGTGCCAGCAGTGGAGGACAGCAAGAGACCCAGTACTTC. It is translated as CASSGGQQETQYF.

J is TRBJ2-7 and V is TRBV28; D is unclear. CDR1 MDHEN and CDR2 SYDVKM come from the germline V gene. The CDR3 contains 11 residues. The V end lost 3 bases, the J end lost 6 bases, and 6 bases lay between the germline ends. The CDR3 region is CASSFDFEQYF. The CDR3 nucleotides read TGTGCCAGCAGTTTTGATTTCGAGCAGTACTTC.

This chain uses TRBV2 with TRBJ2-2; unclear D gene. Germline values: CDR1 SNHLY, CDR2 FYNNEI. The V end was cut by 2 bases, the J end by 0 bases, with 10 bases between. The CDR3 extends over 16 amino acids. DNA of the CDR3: TGTGCCAGCAGTGAATTGGGTGCGGCGAACACCGGGGAGCTGTTTTTT. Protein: CASSELGAANTGELFF.

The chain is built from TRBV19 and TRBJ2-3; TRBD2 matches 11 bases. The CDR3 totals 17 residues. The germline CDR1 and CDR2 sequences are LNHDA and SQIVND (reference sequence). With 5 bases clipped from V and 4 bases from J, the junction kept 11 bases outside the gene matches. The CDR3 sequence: CASSYMSTSGTADTQYF. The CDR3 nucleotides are TGTGCCAGTAGTTACATGTCGACTAGCGGGACCGCAGATACGCAGTATTTT.

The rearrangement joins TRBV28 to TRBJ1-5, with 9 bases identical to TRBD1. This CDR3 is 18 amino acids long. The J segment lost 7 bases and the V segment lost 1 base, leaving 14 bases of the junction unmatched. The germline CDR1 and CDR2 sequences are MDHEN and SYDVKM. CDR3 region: CASSLLGVTGTGRQPQHF. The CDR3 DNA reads TGTGCCAGCAGTTTATTGGGGGTTACCGGGACAGGGAGGCAGCCCCAGCATTTT.

The DNA of the CDR3 is TGTGCCAGCAGCTTGGACGATTTCAGGCAAGAGACCCAGTACTTC. Its protein product is CASSLDDFRQETQYF. J is TRBJ2-5 and V is TRBV5-4; D is undetermined. This CDR3 comprises 15 residues. Germline CDR1 SGHNT, CDR2 YYREEE (reference sequence). Trimming took 0 bases from V and 2 from J, leaving 11 bases between them.

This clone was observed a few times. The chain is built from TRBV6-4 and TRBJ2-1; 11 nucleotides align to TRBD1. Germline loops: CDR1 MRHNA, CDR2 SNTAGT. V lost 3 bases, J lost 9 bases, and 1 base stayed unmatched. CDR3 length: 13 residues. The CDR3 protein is CASSDGTGGEQFF. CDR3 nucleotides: TGTGCCAGCAGTGATGGGACAGGGGGTGAGCAGTTCTTC.

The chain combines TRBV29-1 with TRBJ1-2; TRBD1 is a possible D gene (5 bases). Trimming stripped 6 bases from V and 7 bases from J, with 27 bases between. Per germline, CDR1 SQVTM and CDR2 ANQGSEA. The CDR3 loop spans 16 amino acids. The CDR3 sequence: CSVAHVERSGFSGYTF. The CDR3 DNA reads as TGCAGCGTCGCCCATGTGGAGAGATCAGGGTTTAGTGGCTACACCTTC.

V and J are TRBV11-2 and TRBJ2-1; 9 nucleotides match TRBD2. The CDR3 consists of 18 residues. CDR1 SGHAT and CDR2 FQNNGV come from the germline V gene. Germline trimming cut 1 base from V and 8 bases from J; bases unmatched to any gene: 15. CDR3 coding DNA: TGTGCCAGCAGCTTAGGGGACCGCTTTGCGGGAGGGCCACATGAGCAGTTCTTC. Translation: CASSLGDRFAGGPHEQFF.

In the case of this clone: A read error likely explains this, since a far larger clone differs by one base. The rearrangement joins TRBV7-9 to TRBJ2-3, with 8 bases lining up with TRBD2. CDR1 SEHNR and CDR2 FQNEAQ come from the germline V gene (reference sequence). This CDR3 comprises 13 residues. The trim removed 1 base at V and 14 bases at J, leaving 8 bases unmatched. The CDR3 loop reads CASSLGRAGGRYF. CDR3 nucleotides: TGTGCCAGCAGCTTAGGTCGGGCGGGAGGACGGTATTTT.

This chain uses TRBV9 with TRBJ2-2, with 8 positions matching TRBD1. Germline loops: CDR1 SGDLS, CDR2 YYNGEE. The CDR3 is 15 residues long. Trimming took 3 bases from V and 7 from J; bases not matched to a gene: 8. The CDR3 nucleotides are TGTGCCAGCAGCGGGGACGGACAGGGTTACGGGGAGCTGTTTTTT. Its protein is CASSGDGQGYGELFF.